This T cell receptor beta chain was recovered during a study of blood T cell repertoires in COVID-19 (dated by TCRdb to about 2020). Notes on the research overall: Samples covering the acute and convalescent phases of COVID-19 were provided by collaborators in the United States, Italy and Spain. Subjects who had been exposed to COVID-19, were actively infected with it, or had recovered from it provided the deeply sampled blood TCRbeta repertoires that made up the dataset. The repertoires were released in a freely available public database intended as a resource for research on the immune response to SARS-CoV-2. The material from the prospective study consisted of cDNA or gDNA derived from T cells, B-cell-depleted T cells, or PBMCs. Sample metadata almost always included a de-identified subject ID, COVID-19 status, age in years and sex. Samples came from the ongoing ImmuneRACE study (first 160 participants) plus 1,254 subjects from 6 global collaborators. Where HLA class I and class II types were available, the types were taken from metadata supplied by the sample provider, not from assay-based typing.

CDR1 and CDR2, per the germline V gene, are MNHEY and SVGAGI. The CDR3, cysteine through phenylalanine, is 12 amino acids long. The entry retains the CDR3 DNA only, 36 bases that are in frame from base 1. Between the V and J ends, shortened by 5 bases and 7 bases respectively, the junction contains 12 bases. Study-wide findings and limitations: The amount of clinical and demographic metadata varied by source and participant and was provided uncurated.

Comment on this clone: The clone's antigen remains unknown. No base qualities exist here, and no much larger clone lies one base off it.

Enrolling through a virtual design, the prospective study's participants ranged in age from roughly 18 to 89 years and lived across approximately 25 United States geographic areas. In the prospective study, cohorts were assigned on the basis of participant-reported clinical history obtained from a screening survey and a study questionnaire. Recovered participants in ImmuneRACE Cohort 3 were defined as having two consecutive negative NP/OP PCR tests, clearance from a healthcare professional, or resolution of symptoms. In the prospective study, whole blood, serum and a nasopharyngeal or oropharyngeal swab were collected from each participant by mobile phlebotomists. Prospective study participants could optionally give additional blood draws and questionnaires over a roughly 2-month period. Before DNA extraction, prospective study blood samples were shipped either frozen or at room temperature. TCRbeta CDR3 regions were amplified from genomic DNA by means of the immunoSEQ Assay, a bias-controlled multiplex PCR. Processing in the source paper ran as follows. The number of nucleated cells in each sample was estimated by amplification of reference gene primers within the assay. Sequence reads were collapsed and filtered to measure the absolute abundance of every unique TCRbeta CDR3 rearrangement. For each sample, productive Simpson clonality was calculated as the square root of Simpson's diversity index across productive rearrangements. This is the immuneACCESS table as TCRdb keeps it, with only in-frame sequences that have V and J called. A part of the clones is gone; compared with another copy, unresolved V genes explain less than half, and the rest is unexplained. That table furnishes V, J and clone size, whereas the DNA furnished D and trimming. This sample is represented by some 100,000 clones; approximately 83% of them were singletons. The ten largest clonotypes hold roughly 2.5% of the sample.

Material: PBMCs or T cells enriched from blood (not recorded which). This TCR came from a woman in her 50s who had recovered from COVID-19. Recombination joined TRBV6-5 with TRBJ2-7; D gene: possibly TRBD2, on 6 matching bases. The DNA is as follows: TGTGCCAGCAGTCGGGACTTTGAAGAGCAGTACTTC. It specifies CASSRDFEEQYF.